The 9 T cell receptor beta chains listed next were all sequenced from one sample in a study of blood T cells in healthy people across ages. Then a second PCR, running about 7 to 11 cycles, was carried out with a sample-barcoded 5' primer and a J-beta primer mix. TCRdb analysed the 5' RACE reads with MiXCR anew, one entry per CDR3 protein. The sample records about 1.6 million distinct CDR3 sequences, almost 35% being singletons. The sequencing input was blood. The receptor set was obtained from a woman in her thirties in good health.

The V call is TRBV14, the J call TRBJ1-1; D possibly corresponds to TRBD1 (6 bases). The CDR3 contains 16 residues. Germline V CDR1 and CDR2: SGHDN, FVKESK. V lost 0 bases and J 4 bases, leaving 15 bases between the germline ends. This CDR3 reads CASSQDGRGVGTEAFF. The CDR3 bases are TGTGCCAGCAGCCAAGACGGCAGGGGAGTGGGCACTGAAGCTTTCTTT.

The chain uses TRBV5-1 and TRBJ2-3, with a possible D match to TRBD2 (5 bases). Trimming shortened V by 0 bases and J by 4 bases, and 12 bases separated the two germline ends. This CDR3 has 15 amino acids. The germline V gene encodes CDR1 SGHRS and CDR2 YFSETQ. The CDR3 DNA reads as TGCGCCAGCAGCTTGGAGATTAGCGAGGCAGATACGCAGTATTTT. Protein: CASSLEISEADTQYF.

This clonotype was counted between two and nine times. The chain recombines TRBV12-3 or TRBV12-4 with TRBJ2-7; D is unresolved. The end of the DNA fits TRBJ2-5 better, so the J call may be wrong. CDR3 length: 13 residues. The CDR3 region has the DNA TGTGCCAGCAGTACTAACTACGGGGAGACCCAGTACTTC. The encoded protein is CASSTNYGETQYF.

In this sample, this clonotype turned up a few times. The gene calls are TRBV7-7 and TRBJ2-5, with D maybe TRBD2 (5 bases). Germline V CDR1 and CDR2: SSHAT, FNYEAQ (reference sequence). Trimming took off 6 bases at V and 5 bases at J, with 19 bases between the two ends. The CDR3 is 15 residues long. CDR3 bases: TGTGCCAGCAGTACTACGGGGTTCCCTCGCGAGACCCAGTACTTC. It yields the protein CASSTTGFPRETQYF.

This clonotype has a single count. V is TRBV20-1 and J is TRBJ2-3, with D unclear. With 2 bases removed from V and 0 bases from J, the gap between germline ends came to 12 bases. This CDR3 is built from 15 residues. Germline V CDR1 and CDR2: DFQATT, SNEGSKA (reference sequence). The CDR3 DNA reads TGCAGTGCTAGAAATCCTCGGGCTAGCACAGATACGCAGTATTTT. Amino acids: CSARNPRASTDTQYF.

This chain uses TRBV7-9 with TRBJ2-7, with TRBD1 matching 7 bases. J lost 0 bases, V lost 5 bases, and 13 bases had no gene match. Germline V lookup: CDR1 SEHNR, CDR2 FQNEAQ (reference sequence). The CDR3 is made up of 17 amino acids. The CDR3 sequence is CASSARDSNPSSYEQYF. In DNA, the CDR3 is TGTGCCAGCAGCGCCCGGGACAGTAACCCTAGCTCCTACGAGCAGTACTTC.

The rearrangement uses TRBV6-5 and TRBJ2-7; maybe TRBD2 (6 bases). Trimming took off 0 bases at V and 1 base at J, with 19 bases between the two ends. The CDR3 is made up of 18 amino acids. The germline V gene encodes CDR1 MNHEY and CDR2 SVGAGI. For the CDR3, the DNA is TGTGCCAGCAGTTACTCGGTATCTACCGGGGGAGTGTCCTACGAGCAGTACTTC. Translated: CASSYSVSTGGVSYEQYF.

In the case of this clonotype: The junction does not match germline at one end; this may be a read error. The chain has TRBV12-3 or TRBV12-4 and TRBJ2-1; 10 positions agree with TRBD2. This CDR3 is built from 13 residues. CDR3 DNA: TGTGCCCGCAGGGTAGCGGGGGGAGGTGAGCAGTTCTTC. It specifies CARRVAGGGEQFF.

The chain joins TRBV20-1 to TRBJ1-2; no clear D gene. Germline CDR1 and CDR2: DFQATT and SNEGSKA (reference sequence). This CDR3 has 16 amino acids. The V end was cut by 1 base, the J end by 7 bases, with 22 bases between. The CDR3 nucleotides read TGCAGTGCTAGAGTGGACGGTCCCCTTATTTCTATTGGCTACACCTTC. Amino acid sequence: CSARVDGPLISIGYTF.